This passage covers 9 T cell receptor beta chains from one sample sequenced in a study of tissue T cells after allogeneic stem cell transplantation. Assay used: immunoSEQ multiplex PCR; TCRdb lists only in-frame clones, some missing. The sample comprises approximately 45,000 clones, roughly 73% of which are singletons, and around 0.6% rests with the top ten. What was sequenced was sorted cells pooled from one or two spleens. These receptors were obtained from a pool of C57BL/6 mice in good health.

This clone has only a few counts. Germline and genes: mouse. The CDR3 end lies 1 residue beyond the end of the read and is filled in from the germline J gene. This sample also contains other DNA sequences that code for the same CDR3. The chain carries TRBV13-2 and TRBJ2-5; 7 bases are shared with TRBD2. The CDR3 contains 13 residues. In germline, CDR1 is NNHNN, CDR2 SYGAGS (reference sequence). Trimming cost V 5 bases and J 1 base; bases outside gene matches: 1. The sequenced part of the CDR3 DNA is TGTGCCAGCGGCGACTGGGACCAAGACACCCAGTAC. Its translation is CASGDWDQDTQY. The complete CDR3 reads CASGDWDQDTQYF.

As concerns this clone: Germline and genes here are mouse. Sequencing ends 1 residue short of the CDR3 end; the germline J gene provides the rest. The rearrangement uses TRBV5 and TRBJ1-6; 7 positions match TRBD1. TRBJ1-6 has ORF status, its function being uncertain. CDR3 size: 15 residues. Looked up from germline, CDR1 is LGHNA and CDR2 is YNLKQL (reference sequence). With 1 base clipped from V and 5 bases from J, the junction kept 2 bases outside the gene matches. CDR3: CASSQAGGNNSPLYF. The sequenced part of the CDR3 DNA is TGTGCCAGCAGCCAAGCAGGGGGGAATAATTCGCCCCTCTAC.

Note on this clone: The gene names here belong to mouse. The CDR3 extends 1 residue past the end of the read, so its final part is completed from the germline J gene. The chain couples TRBV13-1 to TRBJ2-3; D might be TRBD2 (5 bases). CDR1 and CDR2 from the germline V gene are NSHNY and SYGAGN. This CDR3 region has 14 residues. Trimming stripped 6 bases from V and 1 base from J, with 12 bases between. The CDR3 loop reads CASTRLSRAETLYF. The DNA read from the CDR3 is TGTGCCAGCACCAGACTGTCCCGTGCAGAAACGCTGTAT.

This clone has more than one count but fewer than ten. Gene and germline names: mouse. The CDR3 extends 1 residue past the end of the read, so its final part is completed from the germline J gene. The V and J genes are TRBV12-2 and TRBJ2-1, with 8 bases lining up with TRBD2. Trimming at V came to 3 bases and at J to 3 bases, leaving 6 bases not matched to a gene. This CDR3 has 15 residues. The germline gives CDR1 SGHLS, CDR2 HYDKME. CDR3 DNA (partial): TGTGCCAGCTCTTCTCTGGGGGGTTTCTATGCTGAGCAGTTC. The encoded protein is CASSSLGGFYAEQF. The entire CDR3 protein is CASSSLGGFYAEQFF.

Remarks on this clone: The germline and genes are mouse ones. The read comes to an end 1 residue before the CDR3 does, leaving the germline J gene to fill in the end. The chain has TRBV13-3 and TRBJ1-3; TRBD1 might be the D (6 bases). This CDR3 comprises 15 residues. V shed 0 bases and J shed 0 bases, with 7 bases lying between them. Germline loops: CDR1 NNHDY, CDR2 SYVADS. The part of the CDR3 DNA that was read is TGTGCCAGCAGTGATGACAGGGTTTCTGGAAATACGCTCTAT. This sequence encodes CASSDDRVSGNTLY. The full-length CDR3 reads as CASSDDRVSGNTLYF.

As to this clone: Here the gene names and germline are mouse. The CDR3 extends 1 residue past the end of the read, so its final part is completed from the germline J gene. This chain links TRBV24 with TRBJ2-1, with 11 bases identical to TRBD2. Germline values: CDR1 KGHTA, CDR2 FRNEEI. This CDR3 has 16 amino acids. Unmatched junction bases numbered 2, after V lost 3 bases and J lost 1 base. The chain's CDR3 is CASSLGDWGNYAEQFF. Partial CDR3 DNA: TGTGCCAGCAGTCTTGGGGACTGGGGGAACTATGCTGAGCAGTTC.

Note on this clone: Mouse gene names and germline throughout. The read terminates 1 residue ahead of where the CDR3 ends, so the germline J gene completes it. V and J are TRBV15 and TRBJ2-5, with 8 bases lining up with TRBD2. From germline, CDR1 is SGHND and CDR2 FRSKSL. This CDR3 is 12 amino acids long. J was trimmed by 6 bases and V by 6 bases; bases with no gene match: 2. CDR3 DNA, as far as it was read: TGTGCCAGCAGAGGACTGGGTGACACCCAGTAC. Its translation: CASRGLGDTQY. The CDR3 as a whole reads CASRGLGDTQYF.

With regard to this clone: Gene names are the mouse ones. Sequencing ends 1 residue short of the CDR3 end; the germline J gene provides the rest. The chain carries TRBV16 and TRBJ1-4; D possibly corresponds to TRBD1 (6 bases). The germline V gene has CDR1 SGHSA and CDR2 FRNQAP. CDR3 length: 14 residues. V dropped 5 bases and J dropped 7 bases, with 14 bases sitting between them. The CDR3 DNA, read in part, is TGTGCAAGCAGCCGGGACATAGGAGGCGAAAGATTATTT. Translating it yields CASSRDIGGERLF. The whole CDR3 sequence is CASSRDIGGERLFF.

Details on this clone: Mouse names are used for the genes. The DNA ends 1 residue before the CDR3 does, and the rest of the CDR3 is filled in from the germline J gene. V usage is TRBV13-2 and J usage is TRBJ2-7; 11 bases are shared with TRBD2. From germline, CDR1 is NNHNN and CDR2 SYGAGS (reference sequence). V was pared by 4 bases and J by 4 bases, with 4 bases of the junction left unmatched. The length of the CDR3 is 14 residues. CDR3 sequence: CASGRLGGGYEQYF. The sequenced part of the CDR3 DNA is TGTGCCAGCGGTCGACTGGGGGGGGGTTATGAACAGTAC.